This passage covers 22 T cell receptor beta chains from one sample sequenced in a study of cytomegalovirus exposure and HLA in healthy donors. The PCR had 60 Vbeta and 13 Jbeta primers. Using immunoSEQ multiplex PCR, the repertoire was profiled, and TCRdb retains in-frame clones only, with some absent. The sample comprises approximately 110,000 clones, 70% to 85% of which are singletons, and 3.1% rests with the top ten. Sequencing input: PBMCs. The receptors were sampled from a woman aged 40 to 50 in good health and CMV-seronegative.

The chain employs TRBV4-3 and TRBJ1-4; no definite D call. Per germline, CDR1 LGHNA and CDR2 YSLEER. CDR3 size: 14 residues. The V end was cut by 1 base, the J end by 7 bases, with 10 bases between. As DNA, the CDR3 is TGCGCCAGCAGCCAAGGTAGGAGGACTGAAAAACTGTTTTTT. Its protein product is CASSQGRRTEKLFF.

The chain is built from TRBV6-4 and TRBJ1-1; D perhaps matches TRBD1 (5 bases). The V end was cut by 2 bases, the J end by 0 bases, with 13 bases between. The germline V gene encodes CDR1 MRHNA and CDR2 SNTAGT. CDR3 length equals 16 residues. The CDR3 DNA is TGTGCCAGCAGTGACGGCCGGGCAGGGATGAACACTGAAGCTTTCTTT. Protein product: CASSDGRAGMNTEAFF.

The J gene is TRBJ2-3, the V gene TRBV2; the match to TRBD2 covers 7 bases. The germline V gene has CDR1 SNHLY and CDR2 FYNNEI. V trimming: 6 bases; J trimming: 0 bases; junction bases outside the gene matches: 9. The CDR3 runs 16 residues. The CDR3 nucleotides read TGTGCCAGCAGGACGGCGGGAGCCCCTAGCACAGATACGCAGTATTTT. This sequence encodes CASRTAGAPSTDTQYF.

For this clone: The same CDR3 is also encoded by other DNA sequences in this sample. The chain recombines TRBV11-2 with TRBJ2-3, with 10 bases identical to TRBD1. V was clipped by 5 bases and J by 1 base; unmatched bases: 3. The CDR3 sequence is 15 residues long. Per the germline V gene, CDR1 is SGHAT and CDR2 is FQNNGV. Here the CDR3 DNA reads TGTGCCAGCAGCCGGGACAGGGGAGGCACAGATACGCAGTATTTT. It translates to CASSRDRGGTDTQYF. The variable domain in full, completed from reference TRBV11-2 and TRBJ2-3, reads EAGVAQSPRYKIIEKRQSVAFWCNPISGHATLYWYQQILGQGPKLLIQFQNNGVVDDSQLPKDRFSAERLKGVDSTLKIQPAKLEDSAVYLCASSRDRGGTDTQYFGPGTRLTVL.

This chain links TRBV2 with TRBJ1-1; TRBD1 is a possible D gene (6 bases). Germline-derived CDR1 and CDR2 are SNHLY and FYNNEI. V shed 6 bases and J shed 0 bases, with 14 bases lying between them. The CDR3 is made up of 15 amino acids. CDR3 nucleotides: TGTGCCAGCAGCGCGTTTGGGGGCATGAACACTGAAGCTTTCTTT. Its protein is CASSAFGGMNTEAFF. Combining the CDR3 with reference TRBV2 and TRBJ1-1 gives the whole variable domain EPEVTQTPSHQVTQMGQEVILRCVPISNHLYFYWYRQILGQKVEFLVSFYNNEISEKSEIFDDQFSVERPDGSNFTLKIRSTKLEDSAMYFCASSAFGGMNTEAFFGQGTRLTVV.

The chain links TRBV9 to TRBJ1-1; tentative D call: TRBD1 (5 bases). CDR1 is SGDLS and CDR2 is YYNGEE in the germline V gene. The CDR3 extends over 14 amino acids. The ends were cut back, 4 bases at V and 4 bases at J, with 14 bases in the middle. CDR3 nucleotide sequence: TGTGCCAGCAGCCCCCTATTAGGGGCCACTGAAGCTTTCTTT. This codes for CASSPLLGATEAFF.

This chain uses TRBV2 with TRBJ2-7; TRBD2 agrees at 15 bases. The CDR3 contains 15 residues. CDR1 SNHLY and CDR2 FYNNEI come from the germline V gene. The V and J ends lost 6 bases and 4 bases, in that order; junction bases with no gene match: 4. The CDR3 sequence: CASSAGLAGGYEQYF. CDR3 bases: TGTGCCAGCAGCGCAGGACTAGCGGGGGGGTACGAGCAGTACTTC.

The rearrangement links TRBV29-1 to TRBJ1-1, with 8 bases matching TRBD1. The V segment lost 7 bases and the J segment 1 base; nucleotides outside the gene matches: 5. The CDR3 contains 13 residues. The germline V gene has CDR1 SQVTM and CDR2 ANQGSEA. The CDR3 protein is CSASGQENTEAFF. CDR3 nucleotides: TGCAGCGCTTCGGGACAGGAGAACACTGAAGCTTTCTTT.

The J gene is TRBJ1-2, the V gene TRBV19, with D unresolved. The CDR3 has 15 residues. Germline lookup yields CDR1 LNHDA and CDR2 SQIVND (reference sequence). V lost 7 bases, J lost 5 bases, and 20 bases lay in between. The CDR3 loop is CASNPREQSAYGYTF. CDR3 bases: TGTGCCAGTAACCCCCGGGAGCAGAGTGCTTATGGCTACACCTTC. The full variable domain, with the rest looked up from reference TRBV19 and TRBJ1-2, is DGGITQSPKYLFRKEGQNVTLSCEQNLNHDAMYWYRQDPGQGLRLIYYSQIVNDFQKGDIAEGYSVSREKKESFPLTVTSAQKNPTAFYLCASNPREQSAYGYTFGSGTRLTVV.

The genes are TRBV10-3 and TRBJ1-2; TRBD1 aligns across 8 bases. The V segment lost 4 bases and the J segment 8 bases; nucleotides outside the gene matches: 6. The CDR3 is 13 residues long. Germline CDR1 reads ENHRY; CDR2 reads SYGVKD. The CDR3 DNA reads TGTGCCATCAGTGCGGACAGGGCGTTAGGCTACACCTTC. This encodes CAISADRALGYTF.

V is TRBV11-2 and J is TRBJ1-5; 7 bases fit TRBD1. V shed 1 base, J shed 4 bases, and the junction held 7 bases outside the gene matches. CDR3 size: 16 residues. Per the germline V gene, CDR1 is SGHAT and CDR2 is FQNNGV. In DNA form, the CDR3 reads TGTGCCAGCAGCTTAGGTCTGGGGGACAGAAATCAGCCCCAGCATTTT. The encoded protein is CASSLGLGDRNQPQHF.

The chain combines TRBV18 with TRBJ2-7, with unresolved D. The CDR3 covers 13 residues. In germline, CDR1 is KGHSH, CDR2 LQKENI. Trimming pared 3 bases from V and 0 bases from J, leaving 6 bases between. CDR3 residues: CASSPADSYEQYF. CDR3 coding DNA: TGTGCCAGCTCACCGGCAGACTCCTACGAGCAGTACTTC.

The J gene is TRBJ2-3, the V gene TRBV28, with 7 nucleotides matching TRBD2. Germline CDR1 reads MDHEN; CDR2 reads SYDVKM. V lost 1 base, J lost 0 bases, and 4 bases stayed unmatched. The CDR3 contains 16 residues. CDR3 nucleotide sequence: TGTGCCAGCAGTTTATCCCAGCGGGGAAGCACAGATACGCAGTATTTT. Encoded protein: CASSLSQRGSTDTQYF.

DNA for the CDR3: TGTGCCAGCTCTCTAACCTCCCAGACAGGGGAGGACACCATATATTTT. The encoded protein is CASSLTSQTGEDTIYF. The rearrangement links TRBV18 to TRBJ1-3; 8 bases match TRBD1. This CDR3 spans 16 amino acids. V gave up 6 bases and J gave up 8 bases; unmatched junction bases: 15. Germline-derived CDR1 and CDR2 are KGHSH and LQKENI. Looking up the rest from reference TRBV18 and TRBJ1-3 gives the full variable domain: NAGVMQNPRHLVRRRGQEARLRCSPMKGHSHVYWYRQLPEEGLKFMVYLQKENIIDESGMPKERFSAEFPKEGPSILRIQQVVRGDSAAYFCASSLTSQTGEDTIYFGEGSWLTVV.

The chain has TRBV30 and TRBJ1-1, with a possible D match to TRBD1 (6 bases). There are 15 residues in the CDR3. CDR1 GTSNPN and CDR2 SVGIG come from the germline V gene (reference sequence). V was cut by 2 bases and J by 6 bases, with 19 bases left in between. The CDR3 region is CAWSSPWEGGAEAFF. In DNA form, the CDR3 reads TGTGCCTGGAGTTCCCCCTGGGAGGGGGGAGCTGAAGCTTTCTTT. Drawing the rest from reference TRBV30 and TRBJ1-1, the complete variable domain is SQTIHQWPATLVQPVGSPLSLECTVEGTSNPNLYWYRQAAGRGLQLLFYSVGIGQISSEVPQNLSASRPQDRQFILSSKKLLLSDSGFYLCAWSSPWEGGAEAFFGQGTRLTVV.

CDR3 in DNA: TGTGCCAGCAGCTCCGTCGGGGGGAACACTGAAGCTTTCTTT. Its protein product is CASSSVGGNTEAFF. The rearrangement joins TRBV11-2 to TRBJ1-1; possible D gene TRBD1, 5 bases. The CDR3 is made up of 14 amino acids. Trimming removed 4 bases from V and 1 base from J, with 10 bases in between. CDR1 and CDR2 (germline): SGHAT, FQNNGV.

The chain carries TRBV5-6 and TRBJ1-1; TRBD1 matches at 8 bases. With 3 bases clipped from V and 5 bases from J, the junction kept 6 bases outside the gene matches. Per the germline V gene, CDR1 is SGHDT and CDR2 is YYEEEE. The length of the CDR3 is 14 residues. CDR3 DNA: TGTGCCAGCAGCTGGATTACAGGGGGAACTGAAGCTTTCTTT. Its translation: CASSWITGGTEAFF.

The chain carries TRBV11-2 and TRBJ1-1; tentatively, D is TRBD1 (5 bases). V was shortened by 7 bases and J by 6 bases, with 12 bases between the two germline ends. The germline V gene encodes CDR1 SGHAT and CDR2 FQNNGV. The CDR3 has 12 residues. The CDR3 nucleotides are TGTGCCAGCAATCCAGGGAGGGCTGAAGCTTTCTTT. Encoded protein: CASNPGRAEAFF.

The count of this clone is one. This chain connects TRBV25-1 to TRBJ1-1, with no clear D. The V gene's germline CDR1 is MGHDK and CDR2 SYGVNS. The CDR3 runs 12 residues. The V end lost 4 bases, the J end lost 0 bases, and 3 bases lay between the germline ends. The CDR3 loop is CASSVLNTEAFF. The CDR3 region has the DNA TGTGCCAGCAGTGTATTGAACACTGAAGCTTTCTTT.

The rearrangement joins TRBV5-1 to TRBJ2-5, with a weak D call TRBD2 (5 bases). The CDR3 is 14 residues long. V lost 4 bases and J lost 2, with 12 bases in between. The V gene's germline CDR1 is SGHRS and CDR2 YFSETQ. The CDR3 loop reads CASSPTPGQETQYF. The CDR3 DNA reads as TGCGCCAGCAGCCCCACCCCGGGACAAGAGACCCAGTACTTC.

This chain joins TRBV7-9 and TRBJ2-2; 8 bases are a match to TRBD1. This CDR3 is built from 15 residues. From germline, CDR1 is SEHNR and CDR2 FQNEAQ (reference sequence). The ends lost 3 bases at V and 0 bases at J; junction bases unmatched: 0. The CDR3 is CASSLDRANTGELFF. The CDR3 DNA follows: TGTGCCAGCAGCTTGGACAGGGCGAACACCGGGGAGCTGTTTTTT.

V and J are TRBV28 and TRBJ1-3; weak D call: TRBD1 (6 bases). Germline V gene data show CDR1 as MDHEN and CDR2 as SYDVKM. The V end was cut by 10 bases, the J end by 0 bases, with 16 bases between. CDR3 length equals 15 residues. This CDR3 reads CATTGGADSGNTIYF. As DNA, the CDR3 is TGTGCCACCACCGGGGGGGCCGACTCTGGAAACACCATATATTTT.